This entry lists 14 T cell receptor beta chains sequenced from one sample in a study of blood T cell repertoires in COVID-19. Profiling relied on immunoSEQ multiplex PCR, and the TCRdb table lists in-frame clones only, not all of them. The top ten hold approximately 2% of the sample, which has 200,000 to 300,000 clones, approximately 86% seen once. Sequencing input: peripheral blood. These receptors originate from a man between 25 and 39 years old with active or convalescent COVID-19.

J is TRBJ2-1 and V is TRBV7-9, with 8 bases matching TRBD2. J was trimmed by 8 bases and V by 2 bases; bases with no gene match: 8. Germline V lookup: CDR1 SEHNR, CDR2 FQNEAQ (reference sequence). This CDR3 region has 15 residues. CDR3 nucleotide sequence: TGTGCCAGCAGCTTAATTCTGCGGGGGGACGATGAGCAGTTCTTC. Translating gives CASSLILRGDDEQFF.

The chain links TRBV5-6 to TRBJ2-7, with D hard to call. V lost 5 bases and J 1 base, leaving 16 bases between the germline ends. The germline gives CDR1 SGHDT, CDR2 YYEEEE. The CDR3 is 15 amino acids. CDR3 sequence (DNA): TGTGCCAGCAGTCCGGGTGGGTCGTTTTCCTACGAGCAGTACTTC. This gives the protein CASSPGGSFSYEQYF.

This clone has just one count. V is TRBV5-6 and J is TRBJ2-7; TRBD1 agrees at 8 bases. The V gene's germline CDR1 is SGHDT and CDR2 YYEEEE. The V and J ends lost 5 bases and 0 bases, in that order; junction bases with no gene match: 4. The length of the CDR3 is 14 residues. As DNA, the CDR3 is TGTGCCAGCAGACCCGGGACAGGCTCCTACGAGCAGTACTTC. It translates to CASRPGTGSYEQYF.

The gene calls are TRBV19 and TRBJ2-1; perhaps TRBD2 as D (5 bases). Germline values: CDR1 LNHDA, CDR2 SQIVND (reference sequence). The length of the CDR3 is 16 residues. With 4 bases removed from V and 6 bases from J, the gap between germline ends came to 19 bases. The CDR3 DNA sequence: TGTGCCAGTAGTACCCTATCCGGCGAAGAGGGCAATGAGCAGTTCTTC. Its translation: CASSTLSGEEGNEQFF.

This sequence joins TRBV6-2 or TRBV6-3 and TRBJ2-7; 9 nucleotides match TRBD2. The germline V gene encodes CDR1 MNHEY and CDR2 SVGEGT. Germline trimming cut 4 bases from V and 2 bases from J; bases unmatched to any gene: 6. This CDR3 region has 15 residues. The CDR3 DNA reads as TGTGCCAGCAGTTCGCGGGGGGGCGTAACCTACGAGCAGTACTTC. Amino acid sequence: CASSSRGGVTYEQYF.

The chain is built from TRBV10-3 and TRBJ2-3; possible D gene TRBD1, 6 bases. The length of the CDR3 is 13 residues. The ends were cut back, 3 bases at V and 6 bases at J, with 10 bases in the middle. The germline CDR1 and CDR2 sequences are ENHRY and SYGVKD. CDR3: CAISDGQGDTQYF. The CDR3 region has the DNA TGTGCCATCAGTGACGGGCAGGGGGATACGCAGTATTTT.

This clone was recorded a few times. The J gene is TRBJ2-3, the V gene TRBV2, with 7 bases matching TRBD1. V lost 6 bases, J lost 0 bases, and 12 bases stayed unmatched. Germline V gene lookup returns CDR1 SNHLY and CDR2 FYNNEI. The CDR3 consists of 17 residues. The CDR3 spells CASSSNQGQRSTDTQYF. The CDR3 DNA is TGTGCCAGCAGCTCTAACCAGGGACAGCGCAGCACAGATACGCAGTATTTT.

The chain combines TRBV11-1 with TRBJ1-1; D possibly corresponds to TRBD1 (5 bases). The CDR3 is 14 amino acids. V was pared by 4 bases and J by 0 bases, with 9 bases between. Germline V CDR1 and CDR2: SGHAT, FQDESV (reference sequence). DNA for the CDR3: TGTGCCAGCAGCTCGTTACAGGTGAACACTGAAGCTTTCTTT. Translating it yields CASSSLQVNTEAFF.

Concerning this clone itself: The same CDR3 is also encoded by other DNA sequences in this sample. The V call is TRBV3-1 (or the pseudogene TRBV3-2), the J call TRBJ2-7; D gene ambiguous. Germline CDR1 and CDR2: LGHDT and YNNKEL (reference sequence). V was pared by 1 base and J by 4 bases, with 2 bases between. The CDR3 extends over 11 amino acids. DNA of the CDR3: TGTGCCAGCAGCCAAGCGTACGAGCAGTACTTC. Its translation is CASSQAYEQYF.

This clone was found a few times. The gene calls are TRBV28 and TRBJ1-1; a weak D match, TRBD1 (6 bases). The germline CDR1 and CDR2 sequences are MDHEN and SYDVKM. V lost 4 bases and J lost 10, with 25 bases in between. This CDR3 has 16 amino acids. The CDR3 loop reads CASSSSRITGNVGAFF. The CDR3 DNA is TGTGCCAGCAGTTCAAGTCGAATAACAGGGAACGTCGGAGCTTTCTTT.

This clone was seen a handful of times. The chain combines TRBV3-1 (or the pseudogene TRBV3-2) with TRBJ1-1, with 9 bases identical to TRBD1. Losses at the gene ends were 2 bases for V and 5 bases for J; bases not matched to a gene: 3. CDR3 length equals 14 residues. Germline V gene data show CDR1 as LGHDT and CDR2 as YNNKEL (reference sequence). The CDR3 DNA follows: TGTGCCAGCAGCCAAACAGGGGGCAGGACTGAAGCTTTCTTT. Its protein product is CASSQTGGRTEAFF.

The rearrangement uses TRBV5-1 and TRBJ2-2; D uncertain. Germline CDR1 SGHRS, CDR2 YFSETQ. Trimming took off 0 bases at V and 1 base at J, with 4 bases between the two ends. The CDR3 consists of 14 residues. CDR3 sequence (DNA): TGCGCCAGCAGCTTGGCAGAGAACACCGGGGAGCTGTTTTTT. Translation gives CASSLAENTGELFF.

The J gene is TRBJ2-7, the V gene TRBV27, with D maybe TRBD1 (6 bases). The CDR3 consists of 14 residues. Trimming shortened V by 2 bases and J by 6 bases, and 14 bases separated the two germline ends. Germline V CDR1 and CDR2: MNHEY, SMNVEV (reference sequence). CDR3 nucleotide sequence: TGTGCCAGCAGTTTAGCCTCGGGACAAGCCGAGCAGTACTTC. Amino acids: CASSLASGQAEQYF.

This clone occurred a few times. CDR3 region: CASSETLAGGADTQYF. CDR3 coding DNA: TGCGCCAGCAGTGAGACGTTAGCGGGGGGGGCCGATACGCAGTATTTT. The rearrangement links TRBV10-1 to TRBJ2-3, with 11 bases lining up with TRBD2. This CDR3 region has 16 residues. The germline gives CDR1 WNHNN, CDR2 SYGVQD (reference sequence). V lost 2 bases, J lost 6 bases, and 7 bases stayed unmatched.